Following are 15 T cell receptor beta chains from one sample sequenced in a study of cytomegalovirus exposure and HLA in healthy donors (dated by TCRdb to 2017 to 2019). Library preparation was by the immunoSEQ multiplex PCR assay. The multiplex PCR relied on a mix of 60 forward primers for TCR Vbeta segments and 13 reverse primers for TCR Jbeta segments. TCRdb obtained this table from immuneACCESS and retained in-frame rearrangements with V and J assigned. These tables miss some clones; where compared with another copy, unresolved V genes account for less than half of the shortfall, and the remainder is unexplained. The table for this sample lists around 130,000 clones; approximately 78% of them were counted only once. The leading ten clones occupy roughly 3% of the sample. What was sequenced was PBMCs. The receptor source for this set is a human donor in good health.

CDR3 nucleotides: TGTGCCAGCAGCCCAGGATCCAACTATGGCTACACCTTC. Residues: CASSPGSNYGYTF. V usage is TRBV27 and J usage is TRBJ1-2; D is uncertain. V lost 6 bases and J lost 2, with 10 bases in between. The CDR3 is made up of 13 amino acids. Per germline, CDR1 MNHEY and CDR2 SMNVEV (reference sequence).

This rearrangement joins TRBV9 to TRBJ2-6; 10 positions match TRBD2. The V gene end was trimmed by 0 bases and the J gene end by 0 bases; junction bases not matched to a gene: 6. The CDR3 is 19 residues long. Germline values: CDR1 SGDLS, CDR2 YYNGEE. The CDR3 nucleotides are TGTGCCAGCAGCGTAGGTCTAGCGGGGGTCTACTCTGGGGCCAACGTCCTGACTTTC. Translation: CASSVGLAGVYSGANVLTF.

This chain joins TRBV7-9 and TRBJ2-1; perhaps TRBD2 as D (6 bases). Trimming removed 7 bases at V and 4 bases at J, with 14 bases between. Per germline, CDR1 SEHNR and CDR2 FQNEAQ (reference sequence). CDR3 length: 14 amino acids. CDR3: CASTQRELYNEQFF. CDR3 DNA sequence: TGTGCCAGCACCCAACGGGAGTTGTACAATGAGCAGTTCTTC.

V is TRBV27 and J is TRBJ1-4; TRBD1 aligns across 7 bases. Looked up from germline, CDR1 is MNHEY and CDR2 is SMNVEV (reference sequence). The ends lost 6 bases at V and 3 bases at J; junction bases unmatched: 4. This CDR3 has 14 residues. The CDR3 sequence is CASSLQGSNEKLFF. As DNA, the CDR3 is TGTGCCAGCAGCCTACAGGGGTCTAATGAAAAACTGTTTTTT.

The rearrangement uses TRBV5-4 and TRBJ2-7; weak D call: TRBD1 (5 bases). The CDR3 has 16 amino acids. V was pared by 0 bases and J by 5 bases, with 18 bases between. Germline values: CDR1 SGHNT, CDR2 YYREEE (reference sequence). DNA of the CDR3: TGTGCCAGCAGCTTGGAAGGTCCCAGGGTAGGAAACGAGCAGTACTTC. Encoded protein: CASSLEGPRVGNEQYF.

The chain combines TRBV9 with TRBJ2-1, with D tentatively TRBD2 (6 bases). From germline, CDR1 is SGDLS and CDR2 YYNGEE. The V and J ends lost 5 bases and 9 bases respectively, with 21 bases between them. The CDR3 covers 15 residues. CDR3 nucleotides: TGTGCCAGCAGGCCGGGACTCGATCCGGGCAGTGAGCAGTTCTTC. Translated, it gives CASRPGLDPGSEQFF.

The count of this clone is one. The chain combines TRBV29-1 with TRBJ1-2; 9 positions agree with TRBD1. V gave up 5 bases and J gave up 0 bases; unmatched junction bases: 7. Germline CDR1 is SQVTM and CDR2 is ANQGSEA. The CDR3 loop spans 15 amino acids. CDR3: CSVFGGQGANYGYTF. In DNA form, the CDR3 reads TGCAGCGTTTTCGGGGGACAGGGTGCTAACTATGGCTACACCTTC.

This clone came up once. This rearrangement joins TRBV19 to TRBJ1-4; 7 bases are shared with TRBD1. This CDR3 spans 15 amino acids. The V gene end was trimmed by 6 bases and the J gene end by 8 bases; junction bases not matched to a gene: 12. From germline, CDR1 is LNHDA and CDR2 SQIVND (reference sequence). The CDR3 protein is CASSSPGQRYEKLFF. Written as DNA, the CDR3 is TGTGCCAGTAGCTCGCCGGGACAGCGATACGAAAAACTGTTTTTT.

CDR3 region: CASSSQGTSGRYEQYF. In DNA form, the CDR3 reads TGTGCCAGCAGCTCACAAGGGACTAGCGGGAGGTACGAGCAGTACTTC. This chain links TRBV7-2 with TRBJ2-7, with TRBD2 matching over 15 bases. The CDR3 extends over 16 amino acids. CDR1 SGHTA and CDR2 FQGNSA come from the germline V gene. Germline trimming cut 4 bases from V and 4 bases from J; bases unmatched to any gene: 5.

This chain links TRBV27 with TRBJ1-1, with D possibly TRBD1 on 5 matching bases. Germline CDR1 is MNHEY and CDR2 is SMNVEV (reference sequence). CDR3 size: 14 residues. Trimming removed 2 bases from V and 1 base from J, with 8 bases in between. CDR3 residues: CASSLRGGNTEAFF. CDR3 sequence (DNA): TGTGCCAGCAGTTTACGGGGGGGGAACACTGAAGCTTTCTTT.

This rearrangement joins TRBV27 to TRBJ2-7; TRBD2 matches at 10 bases. V was pared by 5 bases and J by 6 bases, with 7 bases of the junction left unmatched. Germline V gene lookup returns CDR1 MNHEY and CDR2 SMNVEV (reference sequence). The CDR3 loop spans 14 amino acids. The CDR3 spells CASSPLAGAGEQYF. The DNA for the CDR3 is TGTGCCAGCAGTCCGCTAGCGGGAGCAGGCGAGCAGTACTTC.

The chain joins TRBV30 to TRBJ1-2, with D perhaps matching TRBD1 (5 bases). Looked up from germline, CDR1 is GTSNPN and CDR2 is SVGIG (reference sequence). V dropped 5 bases and J dropped 4 bases, with 11 bases sitting between them. The CDR3 sequence is 12 residues long. The CDR3 here is CAWGGGLYGYTF. CDR3 coding DNA: TGTGCCTGGGGTGGGGGACTCTATGGCTACACCTTC.

This chain uses TRBV6-5 with TRBJ2-5; 7 bases match TRBD2. Germline values: CDR1 MNHEY, CDR2 SVGAGI. The CDR3 totals 13 residues. V lost 7 bases to trimming and J lost 6 bases; unmatched junction nucleotides: 8. The DNA of the CDR3 is TGTGCCAGCACGAACGGCGGGGGTCAGACCCAGTACTTC. Translated: CASTNGGGQTQYF.

This clone was detected a few times. This chain connects TRBV5-4 to TRBJ1-1; TRBD1 matches at 10 bases. Germline CDR1 SGHNT, CDR2 YYREEE (reference sequence). The CDR3 is 16 residues long. With V trimmed by 4 bases and J by 6 bases, 12 bases remained unmatched. CDR3 in DNA: TGTGCCAGCAGCCCCTTAGACAGGGGGCGAATACCTGAAGCTTTCTTT. Translated, it gives CASSPLDRGRIPEAFF.

A single count supports this clone. The chain is built from TRBV4-3 and TRBJ2-3; tentative D call: TRBD1 (7 bases). The V and J ends lost 4 bases and 0 bases respectively, with 14 bases between them. This CDR3 has 16 amino acids. Per germline, CDR1 LGHNA and CDR2 YSLEER. The CDR3 DNA is TGCGCCAGCAGCCGGGCAGGGGGGCCTAGCACAGATACGCAGTATTTT. Translation: CASSRAGGPSTDTQYF.